This TCR beta chain was identified in a study of blood T cell repertoires in COVID-19. Clones were sequenced by immunoSEQ multiplex PCR, and TCRdb holds only the in-frame ones, with some missing. The sample has some 240,000 clones, roughly 82% seen once; the top ten hold 1.4%. In germline, CDR1 is LNHDA, CDR2 SQIVND (reference sequence). The junction had 15 bases not matched to a gene; V was cut back by 8 bases and J by 0 bases. There are 17 residues in the CDR3. This receptor was obtained from a woman in her forties who had recovered from COVID-19. The material sequenced was peripheral blood. The chain combines TRBV19 with TRBJ2-7, with 8 bases fitting TRBD1. CDR3 sequence (DNA): TGTGCCAGTTCAAGGGGAGAAGGACAGGGTACCTCCTACGAGCAGTACTTC. Protein sequence: CASSRGEGQGTSYEQYF. Combining the CDR3 with reference TRBV19 and TRBJ2-7 gives the whole variable domain DGGITQSPKYLFRKEGQNVTLSCEQNLNHDAMYWYRQDPGQGLRLIYYSQIVNDFQKGDIAEGYSVSREKKESFPLTVTSAQKNPTAFYLCASSRGEGQGTSYEQYFGPGTRLTVT.